Below are 21 T cell receptor beta chains sequenced from a single sample in a study of T cells in Graves' hyperthyroidism and ophthalmopathy. TCR beta CDR3 regions were amplified from RNA. Carried out on the TCR CDR3, a first-round RT-PCR used the HTBI primer set. A single record per CDR3 protein comes from TCRdb applying MiXCR to the multiplex PCR reads. The data contain more than 350,000 distinct CDR3 sequences, 13% to 15% of them singletons. The sequencing input was blood. These receptors all stem from a woman aged 55-70 years with Graves' ophthalmopathy.

This clonotype was recorded at least ten times. This rearrangement joins TRBV2 to TRBJ2-7; perhaps TRBD2 as D (6 bases). Per germline, CDR1 SNHLY and CDR2 FYNNEI. The CDR3 length is 14 residues. V gave up 5 bases and J gave up 3 bases, with 14 bases separating them. The CDR3: CASSFGRSGYEQYF. The CDR3 DNA reads as TGTGCCAGCAGTTTCGGGAGATCAGGCTACGAGCAGTACTTC.

This clonotype was seen at least ten times. The chain has TRBV27 and TRBJ1-5, with D unresolved. CDR3 size: 15 residues. The V gene lost 4 bases and the J gene lost 9 bases, with 19 bases spanning the gap. Germline-derived CDR1 and CDR2 are MNHEY and SMNVEV (reference sequence). This CDR3 reads CASSSGRGESRPQHF. CDR3 nucleotides: TGTGCCAGCAGTTCGGGTCGCGGGGAATCACGGCCCCAGCATTTT.

The rearrangement joins TRBV7-2 to TRBJ2-7; 8 bases align to TRBD2. The length of the CDR3 is 15 residues. Trimming took 1 base from V and 5 from J; bases not matched to a gene: 7. The V gene's germline CDR1 is SGHTA and CDR2 FQGNSA. The CDR3 here is CASSLVASGLNEQYF. The CDR3 nucleotides are TGTGCCAGCAGCTTAGTGGCTAGCGGGTTAAACGAGCAGTACTTC.

The table lists this clonotype with a few counts. This chain connects TRBV5-4 to TRBJ2-2; 8 bases match TRBD2. The ends lost 0 bases at V and 1 base at J; junction bases unmatched: 2. Germline values: CDR1 SGHNT, CDR2 YYREEE (reference sequence). The CDR3 has 16 amino acids. In nucleotides, the CDR3 is TGTGCCAGCAGCTTGGTAGCGGGACTGAACACCGGGGAGCTGTTTTTT. Translating it yields CASSLVAGLNTGELFF.

This clonotype was observed a handful of times. The CDR3 coding sequence is TGTGCCAGCAGCTTAGGTCCGGGGATGGCCTACGAGCAGTACTTC. It specifies CASSLGPGMAYEQYF. The chain uses TRBV13 and TRBJ2-7; D possibly corresponds to TRBD2 (5 bases). Germline V gene sequence: CDR1 PRHDT, CDR2 FYEKMQ (reference sequence). V was clipped by 0 bases and J by 2 bases, with 11 bases between them. There are 15 residues in the CDR3.

At least ten counts were recorded for this clonotype. The rearrangement uses TRBV5-1 and TRBJ1-2; D not resolved. Trimming pared 0 bases from V and 1 base from J, leaving 10 bases between. CDR3 length: 15 amino acids. Germline CDR1 is SGHRS and CDR2 is YFSETQ. CDR3 nucleotide sequence: TGCGCCAGCAGCTTGGAAGCCAGACTTAACTATGGCTACACCTTC. Its translation: CASSLEARLNYGYTF. The variable domain in full, with the rest retrieved from reference TRBV5-1 and TRBJ1-2, is KAGVTQTPRYLIKTRGQQVTLSCSPISGHRSVSWYQQTPGQGLQFLFEYFSETQRNKGNFPGRFSGRQFSNSRSEMNVSTLELGDSALYLCASSLEARLNYGYTFGSGTRLTVV.

This clonotype was seen many times. The rearrangement uses TRBV3-1 and TRBJ2-1; 9 bases match TRBD2. Trimming took 0 bases from V and 5 from J; bases not matched to a gene: 14. Looked up from germline, CDR1 is LGHDT and CDR2 is YNNKEL (reference sequence). This CDR3 has 19 residues. CDR3 loop: CASSQEGGRAITTHNEQFF. The CDR3 DNA follows: TGTGCCAGCAGCCAAGAAGGCGGGAGGGCCATTACAACGCACAATGAGCAGTTCTTC.

This clonotype was counted many times. CDR3 region: CASSLGTSGRAIEQFF. DNA of the CDR3: TGCGCCAGCAGCCTGGGGACTAGCGGGAGGGCCATTGAGCAGTTCTTC. The chain joins TRBV5-1 to TRBJ2-1; TRBD2 matches 16 bases. The CDR3 covers 16 residues. Trimming cost V 4 bases and J 9 bases; bases outside gene matches: 7. The germline gives CDR1 SGHRS, CDR2 YFSETQ.

V usage is TRBV3-1 and J usage is TRBJ2-5; TRBD2 agrees at 13 bases. J was trimmed by 4 bases and V by 2 bases; bases with no gene match: 10. The CDR3 has 18 residues. Germline loops: CDR1 LGHDT, CDR2 YNNKEL (reference sequence). The CDR3 is CASSQRLAGGLRGETQYF. The CDR3 region has the DNA TGTGCCAGCAGCCAAAGACTAGCGGGAGGATTGAGGGGAGAGACCCAGTACTTC.

This clonotype was seen at least ten times. This sequence joins TRBV28 and TRBJ2-7; 8 bases line up with TRBD2. This CDR3 comprises 15 residues. Germline V gives CDR1 MDHEN, CDR2 SYDVKM. V dropped 5 bases and J dropped 2; count of bases not matched to a gene: 8. As DNA, the CDR3 is TGTGCCAGCAGTGCCACCGGGACTAGGACCTACGAGCAGTACTTC. Translation gives CASSATGTRTYEQYF.

This clonotype was observed at least ten times. V usage is TRBV28 and J usage is TRBJ2-2; TRBD1 aligns across 7 bases. The V gene's germline CDR1 is MDHEN and CDR2 SYDVKM. The CDR3 consists of 14 residues. Losses at the gene ends were 5 bases for V and 6 bases for J; bases not matched to a gene: 6. CDR3 sequence reads: CASSETGLPGELFF. CDR3 coding DNA: TGTGCCAGCAGTGAGACAGGGTTACCCGGGGAGCTGTTTTTT.

This clonotype was observed at least ten times. The chain combines TRBV11-1 with TRBJ2-1, with D perhaps TRBD2 (6 bases). Germline assignment: CDR1 SGHAT and CDR2 FQDESV (reference sequence). With 5 bases removed from V and 10 bases from J, the gap between germline ends came to 15 bases. This CDR3 contains 13 residues. CDR3 loop: CASSPRTGGEQFF. In nucleotides, the CDR3 is TGTGCCAGCAGCCCACGGACCGGAGGGGAGCAGTTCTTC. Full variable domain (remainder filled in from reference TRBV11-1 and TRBJ2-1): EAEVAQSPRYKITEKSQAVAFWCDPISGHATLYWYRQILGQGPELLVQFQDESVVDDSQLPKDRFSAERLKGVDSTLKIQPAELGDSAMYLCASSPRTGGEQFFGPGTRLTVL.

This clonotype was detected many times. This chain links TRBV6-5 with TRBJ2-2, with TRBD2 matching 11 bases. The CDR3 is 16 residues long. The germline gives CDR1 MNHEY, CDR2 SVGAGI. V shed 2 bases, J shed 6 bases, and the junction held 5 bases outside the gene matches. CDR3 DNA: TGTGCCAGCAGTTACCGTACTAGCGGGAGTTCCGGGGAGCTGTTTTTT. The encoded protein is CASSYRTSGSSGELFF.

The DNA of the CDR3 is TGCAGTGCTAGAAGTGGGACAGGGTTCCTCTCACAGCATTTT. It translates to CSARSGTGFLSQHF. This chain joins TRBV20-1 and TRBJ1-5; 9 positions agree with TRBD1. J gave up 13 bases and V 2 bases, and 12 bases lay outside the gene matches. This CDR3 has 14 residues. In germline, CDR1 is DFQATT, CDR2 SNEGSKA (reference sequence).

This clonotype showed up many times. The gene calls are TRBV20-1 and TRBJ2-1, with TRBD2 matching over 10 bases. The germline V gene has CDR1 DFQATT and CDR2 SNEGSKA (reference sequence). The ends lost 4 bases at V and 2 bases at J; junction bases unmatched: 5. CDR3 length: 15 amino acids. CDR3 region: CSATFSGRTYNEQFF. Here the CDR3 DNA reads TGCAGTGCTACCTTTAGCGGGAGGACCTACAATGAGCAGTTCTTC.

At least ten counts were recorded for this clonotype. The chain uses TRBV4-1 and TRBJ1-2, with 7 positions matching TRBD1. This CDR3 has 16 amino acids. V dropped 0 bases and J dropped 7; count of bases not matched to a gene: 11. Germline V CDR1 and CDR2: MGHRA, YSYEKL. CDR3 bases: TGCGCCAGCAGCCAAGAGGCAACAGGGGCCTTGGGTGGCTACACCTTC. The encoded protein is CASSQEATGALGGYTF.

This clonotype was found many times. This chain connects TRBV2 to TRBJ2-5, with D perhaps TRBD1 (6 bases). The CDR3 contains 13 residues. Germline assignment: CDR1 SNHLY and CDR2 FYNNEI. V lost 6 bases and J lost 3, with 11 bases in between. For the CDR3, the DNA is TGTGCCAGCAGCGTTAACAGGGAAGAGACCCAGTACTTC. Amino acids: CASSVNREETQYF.

This clonotype appeared a few times. The chain carries TRBV4-1 and TRBJ1-1; D perhaps matches TRBD1 (6 bases). CDR1 and CDR2 from the germline V gene are MGHRA and YSYEKL. CDR3 size: 14 residues. The V and J ends lost 5 bases and 2 bases respectively, with 12 bases between them. CDR3 region: CASSFGDINTEAFF. The CDR3 coding sequence is TGCGCCAGCAGCTTCGGGGACATCAACACTGAAGCTTTCTTT.

The V call is TRBV28, the J call TRBJ2-7, with TRBD2 as a possible D gene (6 bases). The CDR3 loop spans 19 amino acids. V lost 3 bases and J lost 3, with 27 bases in between. The germline V gene has CDR1 MDHEN and CDR2 SYDVKM. The DNA for the CDR3 is TGTGCCAGCAGTTTTGCGGGGCAAAAGTGGACTACCATACTCTACGAGCAGTACTTC. This gives the protein CASSFAGQKWTTILYEQYF.

This clonotype showed up many times. The chain links TRBV6-1 to TRBJ1-2; 7 nucleotides line up with TRBD1. There are 15 residues in the CDR3. Trimming cost V 2 bases and J 4 bases; bases outside gene matches: 7. In germline, CDR1 is MNHNS, CDR2 SASEGT. CDR3 DNA: TGTGCCAGCAGTGAATGGGACAGCCCGATCTATGGCTACACCTTC. This codes for CASSEWDSPIYGYTF.

This clonotype occurred a few times. J is TRBJ2-7 and V is TRBV7-9; a possible D gene is TRBD2 (6 bases). This CDR3 has 12 amino acids. CDR1 and CDR2 from the germline V gene are SEHNR and FQNEAQ (reference sequence). V dropped 9 bases and J dropped 2 bases, with 11 bases sitting between them. CDR3 amino acids: CASAGPTYEQYF. The DNA for the CDR3 is TGTGCCAGTGCGGGGCCAACCTACGAGCAGTACTTC. The complete variable domain, with remaining parts taken from reference TRBV7-9 and TRBJ2-7, reads DTGVSQNPRHKITKRGQNVTFRCDPISEHNRLYWYRQTLGQGPEFLTYFQNEAQLEKSRLLSDRFSAERPKGSFSTLEIQRTEQGDSAMYLCASAGPTYEQYFGPGTRLTVT.